This T cell receptor beta chain stems from a study of blood T cell repertoires in COVID-19. Turning to the study itself: T cells, B-cell-depleted T cells, or PBMCs provided the cDNA or gDNA that served as material.

The J segment lost 4 bases and the V segment lost 3 bases, leaving 12 bases of the junction unmatched. CDR1 is SGDLS, CDR2 YYNGEE, per germline. The length of the CDR3 is 17 residues. Participants spanned ages about 18 to 100 years and resided in some 22 US areas. Clinical history as reported by participants underpinned cohort assignment. Symptom resolution, clearance, or two negative PCRs marked donors in Cohort 3 as recovered. Libraries were prepared by immunoSEQ multiplex PCR; TCRdb keeps only in-frame clonotypes and omits some of them. In the table there are hundreds of thousands of clones, 75% to 90% of which are singletons.

This chain uses TRBV9 with TRBJ2-1, with 8 bases that match TRBD2. The clonotype comes from a man aged 30 to 39 who had recovered from COVID-19. Sequenced: PBMCs or T cells enriched from blood (not recorded which). CDR3 residues: CASSAGLASQMYNEQFF. CDR3 nucleotide sequence: TGTGCCAGCAGCGCAGGACTAGCTTCCCAAATGTACAATGAGCAGTTCTTC.